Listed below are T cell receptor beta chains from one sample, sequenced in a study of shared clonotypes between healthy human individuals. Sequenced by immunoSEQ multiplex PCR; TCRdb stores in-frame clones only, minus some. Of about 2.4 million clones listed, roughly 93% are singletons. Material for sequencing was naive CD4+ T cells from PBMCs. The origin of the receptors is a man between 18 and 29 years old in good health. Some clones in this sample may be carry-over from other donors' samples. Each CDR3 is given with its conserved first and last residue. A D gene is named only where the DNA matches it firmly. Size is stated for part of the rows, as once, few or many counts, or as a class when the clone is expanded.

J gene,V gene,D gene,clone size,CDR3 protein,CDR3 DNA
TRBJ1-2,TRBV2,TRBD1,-,CASSLDRGVYGYTF,TGTGCCAGCAGTCTGGACAGGGGAGTCTATGGCTACACCTTC
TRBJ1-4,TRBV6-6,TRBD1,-,CASSYQGDATNEKLFF,TGTGCCAGCAGTTACCAGGGGGATGCAACTAATGAAAAACTGTTTTTT
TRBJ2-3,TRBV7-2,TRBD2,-,CASSILAGGPSDTQYF,TGTGCCAGCAGCATATTAGCGGGAGGGCCGTCAGATACGCAGTATTTT
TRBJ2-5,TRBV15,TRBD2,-,CATSRAGRGETQYF,TGTGCCACCAGCAGAGCGGGGAGGGGAGAGACCCAGTACTTC
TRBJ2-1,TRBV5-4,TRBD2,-,CASSSGRGWLADNNEQFF,TGTGCCAGCAGCTCGGGGCGGGGCTGGCTAGCGGACAACAATGAGCAGTTCTTC
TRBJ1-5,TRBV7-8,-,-,CASSKGQYNQPQHF,TGTGCCAGCAGCAAAGGACAGTACAATCAGCCCCAGCATTTT
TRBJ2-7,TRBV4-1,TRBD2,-,CASSQGHSGIYEQYF,TGCGCCAGCAGCCAAGGTCATAGCGGGATCTACGAGCAGTACTTC
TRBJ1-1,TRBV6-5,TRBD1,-,CASSYRSTGMNTEAFF,TGTGCCAGCAGTTACCGATCGACAGGGATGAACACTGAAGCTTTCTTT
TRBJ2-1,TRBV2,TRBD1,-,CASSVTGPGEQFF,TGTGCCAGCAGTGTGACAGGGCCCGGTGAGCAGTTCTTC
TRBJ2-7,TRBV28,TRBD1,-,CASRRTGANYEQYF,TGTGCCAGCAGAAGGACAGGGGCGAACTACGAGCAGTACTTC
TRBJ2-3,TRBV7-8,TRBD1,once,CASSRRGPSTDTQYF,TGTGCCAGCAGCCGCAGGGGGCCCAGCACAGATACGCAGTATTTT
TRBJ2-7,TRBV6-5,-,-,CASSYSSGSYEQYF,TGTGCCAGCAGTTATTCTTCAGGATCCTACGAGCAGTACTTC
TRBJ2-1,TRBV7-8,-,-,CASSPPGRRNEQFF,TGTGCCAGCAGCCCCCCCGGTCGGCGCAATGAGCAGTTCTTC